The next 13 T cell receptor beta chains were all read from a single sample in a study of blood T cell repertoires in COVID-19. The data were produced by immunoSEQ multiplex PCR, yet TCRdb's version contains in-frame clones alone and is incomplete. The table shows some 95,000 clones, with 70% to 90% occurring only once. Sequencing was carried out using peripheral blood. These receptor sequences come from a man in his 70s with acute or convalescent COVID-19.

The chain is built from TRBV5-6 and TRBJ1-1; 7 positions agree with TRBD1. The CDR3 has 15 residues. Germline-derived CDR1 and CDR2 are SGHDT and YYEEEE. The junction had 10 bases not matched to a gene; V was cut back by 4 bases and J by 4 bases. The CDR3 is CASSPTQRTGTEAFF. CDR3 in DNA: TGTGCCAGCAGCCCGACCCAACGGACAGGCACTGAAGCTTTCTTT.

The gene calls are TRBV19 and TRBJ2-6, with 12 bases identical to TRBD1. Germline V lookup: CDR1 LNHDA, CDR2 SQIVND (reference sequence). The ends lost 7 bases at V and 3 bases at J; junction bases unmatched: 10. The CDR3 is made up of 18 amino acids. Here the CDR3 reads CASTQPGQGAFGANVLTF. CDR3 bases: TGTGCCAGTACCCAGCCGGGACAGGGGGCTTTTGGGGCCAACGTCCTGACTTTC.

This clone showed up just a few times. This rearrangement joins TRBV7-2 to TRBJ1-1; 12 bases line up with TRBD1. The length of the CDR3 is 14 residues. J was trimmed by 5 bases and V by 6 bases; bases with no gene match: 4. Germline assignment: CDR1 SGHTA and CDR2 FQGNSA. The CDR3 nucleotides are TGTGCCAGCAGTCGGGACAGGGGGCTTACTGAAGCTTTCTTT. Translating gives CASSRDRGLTEAFF.

This chain connects TRBV25-1 to TRBJ2-2; 8 positions match TRBD1. V shed 7 bases and J 0 bases; nucleotides not matched to a gene: 7. Germline CDR1 and CDR2: MGHDK and SYGVNS. This CDR3 spans 16 amino acids. This CDR3 is CASNRGDNANTGELFF. The DNA of the CDR3 is TGTGCCAGCAACAGGGGGGACAACGCGAACACCGGGGAGCTGTTTTTT.

This clone was counted a few times. In DNA, the CDR3 is TGCGCCAGCAGCCCCCGAGCTGGGCTTGAGCAGTACGTC. Residues: CASSPRAGLEQYV. The chain recombines TRBV4-1 with TRBJ2-7; D gene ambiguous. Germline CDR1 and CDR2: MGHRA and YSYEKL. CDR3 size: 13 residues. V lost 4 bases and J lost 7, with 14 bases in between.

The V gene is TRBV19, the J gene TRBJ1-1; 9 bases align to TRBD1. This CDR3 is 15 amino acids long. CDR1 is LNHDA and CDR2 is SQIVND in the germline V gene (reference sequence). Trimming took 3 bases from V and 1 from J; bases not matched to a gene: 3. Here the CDR3 reads CASSILGQGNTEAFF. The CDR3 nucleotides are TGTGCCAGTAGTATCCTGGGACAGGGGAACACTGAAGCTTTCTTT.

The V gene is TRBV2, the J gene TRBJ1-2; weak D call: TRBD1 (5 bases). Germline CDR1 SNHLY, CDR2 FYNNEI. The V end lost 5 bases, the J end lost 7 bases, and 17 bases lay between the germline ends. This CDR3 has 14 residues. The CDR3 coding sequence is TGTGCCAGCAGTACTGCCCGGGGGGTCCTTGGCTACACCTTC. Translating gives CASSTARGVLGYTF.

V is TRBV5-4 and J is TRBJ1-6, with TRBD1 matching 8 bases. Germline V CDR1 and CDR2: SGHNT, YYREEE (reference sequence). The CDR3 totals 14 residues. Trimming removed 4 bases from V and 7 bases from J; junction bases left unmatched: 4. The CDR3 DNA reads TGTGCCAGCAGCCCAAGACAGGGGAATTCACCCCTCCACTTT. This translates into CASSPRQGNSPLHF.

The chain uses TRBV3-1 (or the pseudogene TRBV3-2) and TRBJ2-3; 11 bases fit TRBD2. CDR3 length: 16 amino acids. The V gene's germline CDR1 is LGHDT and CDR2 YNNKEL (reference sequence). V shed 4 bases, J shed 2 bases, and the junction held 5 bases outside the gene matches. The CDR3 DNA is TGTGCCAGCAGCCCCTTAGCGGGGGGGGTCACAGATACGCAGTATTTT. Protein product: CASSPLAGGVTDTQYF.

The chain carries TRBV30 and TRBJ1-4; 9 nucleotides match TRBD1. The junction had 6 bases not matched to a gene; V was cut back by 0 bases and J by 4 bases. Germline V gives CDR1 GTSNPN, CDR2 SVGIG (reference sequence). The CDR3 is made up of 16 amino acids. The CDR3 coding sequence is TGTGCCTGGAGTGTACAGGGGGCGTCGGGTAATGAAAAACTGTTTTTT. Its protein product is CAWSVQGASGNEKLFF.

The chain recombines TRBV27 with TRBJ2-5, with TRBD2 identical over 14 bases. Trimming removed 6 bases from V and 4 bases from J; junction bases left unmatched: 4. In germline, CDR1 is MNHEY, CDR2 SMNVEV (reference sequence). The CDR3 loop spans 15 amino acids. The CDR3 coding sequence is TGTGCCAGCAGCCCCGGGACTAGCGGGGGAGAGACCCAGTACTTC. Its translation: CASSPGTSGGETQYF.

This chain joins TRBV2 and TRBJ2-7; possibly TRBD2 for D (6 bases). V shed 5 bases and J shed 5 bases, with 16 bases lying between them. Germline values: CDR1 SNHLY, CDR2 FYNNEI. The CDR3 has 14 residues. CDR3 amino acids: CASSTPLTRNEQYF. The DNA for the CDR3 is TGTGCCAGCAGTACCCCACTGACTAGGAACGAGCAGTACTTC.

The chain combines TRBV2 with TRBJ1-2; 8 positions match TRBD1. CDR1 is SNHLY, CDR2 FYNNEI, per germline. V shed 4 bases and J 3 bases; nucleotides not matched to a gene: 10. The length of the CDR3 is 16 residues. The CDR3 bases are TGTGCCAGCAGTGGGGGCAGGGGGCACAAGGACTATGGCTACACCTTC. This encodes CASSGGRGHKDYGYTF.